This is a list of T cell receptor beta chains from one sample in a study of blood T cell repertoires in COVID-19. Repertoires were generated with immunoSEQ multiplex PCR, while TCRdb's copy carries only in-frame clones and drops some. The table lists about 99,000 clones, 60% to 85% of them singletons. Sequencing was done on a sample of peripheral blood. Receptors were obtained from a woman older than 75 with active or convalescent COVID-19. Both conserved end residues are part of each CDR3.

J: TRBJ2-7; V: TRBV10-1; CDR3: CASPQGRDYEQYF
J: TRBJ2-7; V: TRBV6-6; CDR3: CASRERTAPYEQYF
J: TRBJ2-7; V: TRBV21-1; CDR3: CASGSGTGQCEQYF
J: TRBJ1-1; V: TRBV27; CDR3: CASSASTRPYTEAFF
J: TRBJ2-7; V: TRBV3-1/TRBV3-2; CDR3: CASSPLRGSRDEQYF
J: TRBJ2-3; V: TRBV30; CDR3: CAWSVVGADTQYF
J: TRBJ2-6; V: TRBV13; CDR3: CASSWPGANVLTF
J: TRBJ2-7; V: TRBV11-2; CDR3: CASSLPSSSYEQYF
J: TRBJ2-7; V: TRBV28; CDR3: CASNLQQSYEQYF
J: TRBJ2-7; V: TRBV14; CDR3: CASSRRLGAGEGEQYF
J: TRBJ1-5; V: TRBV19; CDR3: CASTPRGGSHQPQHF
J: TRBJ2-1; V: TRBV5-1; CDR3: CASSLGREEFF
J: TRBJ2-3; V: TRBV9; CDR3: CASSPSPAGRTGDTQYF
J: TRBJ1-3; V: TRBV3-1/TRBV3-2; CDR3: CASRRKIRGHSGNTIYF
J: TRBJ2-7; V: TRBV5-1; CDR3: CASSLERLPTYEQYF
J: TRBJ1-2; V: TRBV28; CDR3: CASGNQGMMVGYTF
J: TRBJ2-2; V: TRBV29-1; CDR3: CSVDGRNTGELFF
J: TRBJ1-4; V: TRBV19; CDR3: CASSSDRSWANEKLFF
J: TRBJ2-1; V: TRBV2; CDR3: CASSEVLRERHNEQFF
J: TRBJ2-7; V: TRBV6-5; CDR3: CASSRDREQYF
J: TRBJ1-3; V: TRBV19; CDR3: CASSIDHSGTASGNTIYF
J: TRBJ2-7; V: TRBV18; CDR3: CASSQGDTHVYEQYF
J: TRBJ2-7; V: TRBV6-6; CDR3: CASSWTSGNEQYF
J: TRBJ1-2; V: TRBV6-5; CDR3: CASSPAGGSPLGYTF
J: TRBJ2-7; V: TRBV6-5; CDR3: CAGGETYEQYF
J: TRBJ2-5; V: TRBV4-1; CDR3: CASSQGLTGTLNGETQYF
J: TRBJ1-2; V: TRBV5-4; CDR3: CASSLETGSYTF
J: TRBJ1-2; V: TRBV4-3; CDR3: CASSQDRTGGDYGYTF
J: TRBJ2-1; V: TRBV13; CDR3: CASSLGTGGDEQFF
J: TRBJ2-1; V: TRBV15; CDR3: CATSSGTSERSYQFF
J: TRBJ2-2; V: TRBV5-1; CDR3: CASGFAAELFF
J: TRBJ2-1; V: TRBV7-9; CDR3: CASSLSVSGEQFF
J: TRBJ1-1; V: TRBV5-4; CDR3: CAISQDRNTEAFF
J: TRBJ1-3; V: TRBV5-8; CDR3: CASSQGQGASTGNTIYF
J: TRBJ1-1; V: TRBV7-2; CDR3: CASSLGRKNTEAFF
J: TRBJ1-5; V: TRBV20-1; CDR3: CSASTGDNQPQHF
J: TRBJ1-1; V: TRBV2; CDR3: CASSSGTGAPEAFF
J: TRBJ2-7; V: TRBV28; CDR3: CASTSPGVAGGQYF
J: TRBJ2-2; V: TRBV5-6; CDR3: CASSWGTSGTGTGELFF
J: TRBJ2-2; V: TRBV6-5; CDR3: CASGGLGTGELFF
J: TRBJ2-7; V: TRBV5-1; CDR3: CASSLAGGDKGYEQYF
J: TRBJ1-2; V: TRBV7-2; CDR3: CASSPRQGGYGYTF
J: TRBJ2-1; V: TRBV19; CDR3: CATRAGGRYNEQFF
J: TRBJ2-2; V: TRBV28; CDR3: CASRIPSGGANTGELFF
J: TRBJ2-2; V: TRBV5-1; CDR3: CASSSQVNTGELFF
J: TRBJ1-1; V: TRBV5-1; CDR3: CASSIQGESMNTEAFF
J: TRBJ2-5; V: TRBV5-1; CDR3: CASSLGDRDPETQYF
J: TRBJ2-7; V: TRBV27; CDR3: CASSLSPSSYEQYF
J: TRBJ2-7; V: TRBV27; CDR3: CASSLFLPQGGSYEQYF
J: TRBJ2-6; V: TRBV5-1; CDR3: CASSLVGVAPGANVLTF
J: TRBJ2-3; V: TRBV5-4; CDR3: CASSFKGGTDTQYF
J: TRBJ1-4; V: TRBV7-2; CDR3: CASSLMQGVLFF
J: TRBJ2-2; V: TRBV5-1; CDR3: CASSWGTSNTGELFF
J: TRBJ2-5; V: TRBV6-5; CDR3: CASSRQETQYF
J: TRBJ1-4; V: TRBV5-4; CDR3: CASSVEAATNEKLFF
J: TRBJ1-1; V: TRBV5-1; CDR3: CASSLQGGNTEAFF
J: TRBJ2-7; V: TRBV5-4; CDR3: CASSLRGPYEQYF